Below, 8 T cell receptor beta chains from the same sample are listed, as sequenced in a study of memory CD4+ T cells and cytomegalovirus serostatus. Single viable CD3+CD4+CD8-CD45RO+ cells were sorted as the memory CD4+ T cells. Sequencing used immunoSEQ multiplex PCR; TCRdb keeps in-frame clones, though not all of them. The sample includes 61,000 or so clones, around 81% of them seen just once. The source material was memory CD4+ T cells from blood. The source of these receptors is an adult in good health and CMV-seronegative. Some clones in this sample may be carry-over from other donors' samples.

This clone was recorded only once. The CDR3: CASSEGWGGNYGYTF. Written as DNA, the CDR3 is TGTGCCAGCAGTGAAGGGTGGGGAGGGAACTATGGCTACACCTTC. The chain uses TRBV6-1 and TRBJ1-2; no reliable D call. The CDR3 is 15 residues long. Germline assignment: CDR1 MNHNS and CDR2 SASEGT. V was cut by 1 base and J by 2 bases, with 11 bases left in between.

This chain connects TRBV4-1 to TRBJ1-2; 9 nucleotides line up with TRBD1. V gave up 2 bases and J gave up 7 bases; unmatched junction bases: 11. CDR3 length equals 16 residues. CDR1 and CDR2 (germline): MGHRA, YSYEKL. The CDR3 sequence: CASSQLLIRTGVGYTF. In DNA form, the CDR3 reads TGCGCCAGCAGCCAACTCCTAATTAGGACAGGGGTTGGCTACACCTTC.

V is TRBV5-1 and J is TRBJ1-1; perhaps TRBD1 as D (6 bases). Germline V gene sequence: CDR1 SGHRS, CDR2 YFSETQ. The CDR3 loop spans 15 amino acids. Trimming shortened V by 4 bases and J by 3 bases, and 16 bases separated the two germline ends. The chain's CDR3 is CASSQRKGGDTEAFF. CDR3 in DNA: TGCGCCAGCAGCCAACGGAAAGGGGGAGACACTGAAGCTTTCTTT.

The chain recombines TRBV27 with TRBJ2-7; 9 bases are a match to TRBD1. Germline V gene data show CDR1 as MNHEY and CDR2 as SMNVEV (reference sequence). The V gene end was trimmed by 4 bases and the J gene end by 2 bases; junction bases not matched to a gene: 3. The CDR3 consists of 14 residues. Here the CDR3 DNA reads TGTGCCAGCAGTTCCGGGACAGGGCCCTACGAGCAGTACTTC. It yields the protein CASSSGTGPYEQYF.

The chain has TRBV7-9 and TRBJ1-4; D is uncertain. Deletions cut 7 bases from V and 5 bases from J, with 14 bases between. The CDR3 spans 14 residues. Germline CDR1 SEHNR, CDR2 FQNEAQ (reference sequence). The CDR3 bases are TGTGCCAGCAACCCAATTGAGGCGAATGAAAAACTGTTTTTT. It translates to CASNPIEANEKLFF.

This chain connects TRBV5-4 to TRBJ2-7; TRBD2 agrees at 8 bases. V gave up 4 bases and J gave up 3 bases; unmatched junction bases: 9. This CDR3 comprises 15 residues. The germline CDR1 and CDR2 sequences are SGHNT and YYREEE (reference sequence). The chain's CDR3 is CASSVLPGLVYEQYF. In DNA form, the CDR3 reads TGTGCCAGCAGCGTGTTACCGGGACTAGTCTACGAGCAGTACTTC.

This rearrangement joins TRBV6-6 to TRBJ1-2; D is uncertain. This CDR3 comprises 13 residues. The germline CDR1 and CDR2 sequences are MNHNY and SVGAGI (reference sequence). V shed 7 bases and J shed 6 bases, with 15 bases lying between them. CDR3 loop: CASNSHSDDGYTF. As DNA, the CDR3 is TGTGCCAGCAATTCTCATTCGGACGATGGCTACACCTTC.

This chain connects TRBV19 to TRBJ2-1; D is perhaps TRBD2 (5 bases). This CDR3 contains 13 residues. Trimming removed 7 bases from V and 7 bases from J, with 14 bases in between. The V gene's germline CDR1 is LNHDA and CDR2 SQIVND (reference sequence). CDR3 DNA: TGTGCCAGTACCCGCGGGTTCGGAAATGAGCAGTTCTTC. Translating it yields CASTRGFGNEQFF.